This entry features one T cell receptor (beta chain) sequence. Its antigen is unknown. This entry is derived from a study of T cell responses to AZD1222 COVID-19 vaccine. Study outcomes and limitations: Clonal diversity was possibly underestimated, and the donors were mostly white British, with more females.

The method was immunoSEQ multiplex PCR; TCRdb's version includes in-frame clones alone and lacks a portion of them. This sample has roughly 130,000 clones, with just under 95% found just once. The germline V gene has CDR1 PRHDT and CDR2 FYEKMQ (reference sequence). This CDR3 is built from 16 residues. V dropped 1 base and J dropped 2 bases, with 9 bases sitting between them. The J gene is TRBJ2-6, the V gene TRBV13; a possible D gene is TRBD2 (7 bases). Sequencing used peripheral blood, obtained 28 days after the second AZD1222 dose. This receptor was obtained from an adult who received the AZD1222 COVID-19 vaccine. CDR3 nucleotide sequence: TGTGCCAGCAGCTTAGCGGGGGGCACTGGGGCCAACGTCCTGACTTTC. This encodes CASSLAGGTGANVLTF. Full variable domain (outside the CDR3, taken from reference TRBV13 and TRBJ2-6): AAGVIQSPRHLIKEKRETATLKCYPIPRHDTVYWYQQGPGQDPQFLISFYEKMQSDKGSIPDRFSAQQFSDYHSELNMSSLELGDSALYFCASSLAGGTGANVLTFGAGSRLTVL.